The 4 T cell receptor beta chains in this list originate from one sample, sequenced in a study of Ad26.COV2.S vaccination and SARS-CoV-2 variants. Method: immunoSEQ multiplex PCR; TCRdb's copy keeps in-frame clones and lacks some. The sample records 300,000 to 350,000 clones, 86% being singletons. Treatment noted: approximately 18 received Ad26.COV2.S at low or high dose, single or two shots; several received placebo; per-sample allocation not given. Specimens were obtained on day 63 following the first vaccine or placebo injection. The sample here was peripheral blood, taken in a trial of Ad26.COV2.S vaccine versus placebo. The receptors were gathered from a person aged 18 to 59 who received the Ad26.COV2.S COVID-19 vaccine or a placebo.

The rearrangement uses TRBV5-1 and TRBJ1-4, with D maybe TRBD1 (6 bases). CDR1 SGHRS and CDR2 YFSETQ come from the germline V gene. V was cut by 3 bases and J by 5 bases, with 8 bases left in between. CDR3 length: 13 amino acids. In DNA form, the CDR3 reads TGCGCCAGCAGCTCGGGACAAAATGAAAAACTGTTTTTT. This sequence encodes CASSSGQNEKLFF.

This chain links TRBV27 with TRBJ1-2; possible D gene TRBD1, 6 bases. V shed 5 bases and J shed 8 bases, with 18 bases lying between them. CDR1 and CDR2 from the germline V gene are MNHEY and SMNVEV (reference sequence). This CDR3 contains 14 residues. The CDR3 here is CASSPLAGAKGYTF. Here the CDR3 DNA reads TGTGCCAGCAGTCCCCTCGCGGGGGCGAAGGGCTACACCTTC.

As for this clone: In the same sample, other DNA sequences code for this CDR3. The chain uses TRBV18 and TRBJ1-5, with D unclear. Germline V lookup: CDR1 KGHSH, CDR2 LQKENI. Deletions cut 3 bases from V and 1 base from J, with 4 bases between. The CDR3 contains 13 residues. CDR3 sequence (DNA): TGTGCCAGCTCACCTGGGAGCAATCAGCCCCAGCATTTT. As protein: CASSPGSNQPQHF.

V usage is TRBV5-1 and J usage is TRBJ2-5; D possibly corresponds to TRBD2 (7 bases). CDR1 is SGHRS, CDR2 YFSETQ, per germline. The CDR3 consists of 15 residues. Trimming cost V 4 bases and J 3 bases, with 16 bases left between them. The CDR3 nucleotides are TGCGCCAGCAGCCCTCGAACGGGGGGCAAAGAGACCCAGTACTTC. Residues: CASSPRTGGKETQYF.